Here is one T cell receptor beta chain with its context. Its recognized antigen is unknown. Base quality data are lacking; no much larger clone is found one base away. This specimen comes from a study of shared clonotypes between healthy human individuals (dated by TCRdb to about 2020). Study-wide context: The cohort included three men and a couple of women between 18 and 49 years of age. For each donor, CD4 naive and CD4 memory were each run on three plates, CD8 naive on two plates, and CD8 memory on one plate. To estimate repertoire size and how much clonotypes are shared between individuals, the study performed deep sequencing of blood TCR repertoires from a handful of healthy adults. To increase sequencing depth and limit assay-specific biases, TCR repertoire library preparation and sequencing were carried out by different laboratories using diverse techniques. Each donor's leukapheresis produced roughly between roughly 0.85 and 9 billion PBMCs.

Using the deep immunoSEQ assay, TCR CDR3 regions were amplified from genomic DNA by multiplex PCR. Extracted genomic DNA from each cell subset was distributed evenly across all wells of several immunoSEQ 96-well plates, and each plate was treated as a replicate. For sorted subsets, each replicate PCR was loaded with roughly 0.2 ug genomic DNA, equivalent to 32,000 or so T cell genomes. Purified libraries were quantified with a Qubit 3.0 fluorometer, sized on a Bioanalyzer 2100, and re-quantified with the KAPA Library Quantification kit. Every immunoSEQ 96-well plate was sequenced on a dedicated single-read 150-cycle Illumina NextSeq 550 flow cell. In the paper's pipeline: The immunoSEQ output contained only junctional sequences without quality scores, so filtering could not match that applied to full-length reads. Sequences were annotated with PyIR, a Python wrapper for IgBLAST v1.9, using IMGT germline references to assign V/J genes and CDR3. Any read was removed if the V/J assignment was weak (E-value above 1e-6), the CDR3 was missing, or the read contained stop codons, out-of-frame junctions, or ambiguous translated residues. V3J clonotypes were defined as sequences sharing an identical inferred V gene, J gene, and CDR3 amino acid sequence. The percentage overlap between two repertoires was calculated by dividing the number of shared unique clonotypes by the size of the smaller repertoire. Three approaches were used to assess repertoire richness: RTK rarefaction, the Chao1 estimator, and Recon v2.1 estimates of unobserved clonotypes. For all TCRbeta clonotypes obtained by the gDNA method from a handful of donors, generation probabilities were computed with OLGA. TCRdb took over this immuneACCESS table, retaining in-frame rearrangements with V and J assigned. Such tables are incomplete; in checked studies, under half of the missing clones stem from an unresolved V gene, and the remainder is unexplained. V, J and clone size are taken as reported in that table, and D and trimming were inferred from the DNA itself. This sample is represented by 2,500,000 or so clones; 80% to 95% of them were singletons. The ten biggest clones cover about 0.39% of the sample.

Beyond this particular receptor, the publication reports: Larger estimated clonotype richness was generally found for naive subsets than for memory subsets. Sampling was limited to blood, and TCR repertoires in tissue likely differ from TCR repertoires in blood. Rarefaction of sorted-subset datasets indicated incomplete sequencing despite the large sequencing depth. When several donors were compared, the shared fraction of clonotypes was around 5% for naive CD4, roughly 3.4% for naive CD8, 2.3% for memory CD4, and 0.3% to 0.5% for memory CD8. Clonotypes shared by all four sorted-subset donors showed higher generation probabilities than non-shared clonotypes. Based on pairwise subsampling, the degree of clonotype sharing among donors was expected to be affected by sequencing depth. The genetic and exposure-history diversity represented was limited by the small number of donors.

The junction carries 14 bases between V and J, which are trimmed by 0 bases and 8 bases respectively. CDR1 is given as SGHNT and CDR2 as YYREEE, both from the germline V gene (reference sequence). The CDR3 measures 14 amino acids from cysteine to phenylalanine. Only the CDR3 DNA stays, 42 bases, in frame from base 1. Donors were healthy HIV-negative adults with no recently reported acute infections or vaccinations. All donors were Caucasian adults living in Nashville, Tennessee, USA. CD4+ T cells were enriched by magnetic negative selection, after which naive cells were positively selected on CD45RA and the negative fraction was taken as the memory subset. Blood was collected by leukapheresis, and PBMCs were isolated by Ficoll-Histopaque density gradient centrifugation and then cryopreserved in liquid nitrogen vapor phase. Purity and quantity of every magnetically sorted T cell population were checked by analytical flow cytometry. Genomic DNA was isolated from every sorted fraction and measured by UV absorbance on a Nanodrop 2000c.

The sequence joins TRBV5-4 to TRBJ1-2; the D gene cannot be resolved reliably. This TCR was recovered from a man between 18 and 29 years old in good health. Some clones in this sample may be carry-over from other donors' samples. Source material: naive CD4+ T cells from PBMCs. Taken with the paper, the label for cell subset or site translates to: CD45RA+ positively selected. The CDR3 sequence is CASSLGRDERGYTF. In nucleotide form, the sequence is TGTGCCAGCAGCTTGGGAAGGGATGAGAGGGGCTACACCTTC.